The source of this TCR beta chain is a study of shared clonotypes between healthy human individuals. CD45RO-negative, CCR7-positively selected cells formed the naive CD8 fraction, excluding terminally differentiated effector memory CD45RA+ cells. In the case of this clone: The antigen remains unidentified.

Study-wide results and limits: Limited genetic and exposure-history diversity came from having few donors. In a handful of donors, 4.5% to 5.5% of naive CD4 clonotypes appeared in common.

Execution of the assay was at deep level. Genomic DNA of every subset was divided equally among multiple immunoSEQ plates. Sequencing was performed with immunoSEQ multiplex PCR; in TCRdb, only in-frame clones are kept and a portion is missing. Found here are around 1.9 million clones, 93% of them singletons; the top ten hold about 1.8%. V shed 6 bases and J 6 bases; nucleotides not matched to a gene: 11. Germline-derived CDR1 and CDR2 are MDHEN and SYDVKM. This CDR3 contains 15 residues. This chain joins TRBV28 and TRBJ1-5; 7 nucleotides match TRBD1. This receptor was taken from a man aged 18 to 30 in good health. Some clones in this sample may be carry-over from other donors' samples. The material sequenced was naive CD8+ T cells from PBMCs. In DNA form, the CDR3 reads TGTGCCAGCAGGATACTACAGGGGTGGACTCAGCCCCAGCATTTT. Translating it yields CASRILQGWTQPQHF.